This TCR beta chain came from a study of Tregs in tolerant kidney transplant recipients. Concerning this clone itself: As yet, its antigen is unknown.

The method was immunoSEQ multiplex PCR; TCRdb's version includes in-frame clones alone and lacks a portion of them. This sample has more than 90,000 clones, with roughly nine tenths found just once. The V gene lost 5 bases and the J gene lost 0 bases, with 14 bases spanning the gap. The CDR3 contains 16 residues. Per germline, CDR1 PRHDT and CDR2 FYEKMQ (reference sequence). Broader study findings: Findings come from small patient numbers and require larger validation.

The chain carries TRBV13 and TRBJ1-3; D is undetermined. The clonotype comes from a human donor in good health. The sample taken for sequencing was CD4+ T cells from blood. The CDR3 DNA reads as TGTGCCAGCAGCCCGGCGGCGACCGTCTCTGGAAACACCATATATTTT. Amino acids: CASSPAATVSGNTIYF.